This passage covers 19 T cell receptor beta chains from one sample sequenced in a study of T cells after yellow fever vaccination. TCRdb used MiXCR to reprocess the 5' RACE reads, holding one entry per CDR3 protein. Of fewer than 350,000 distinct CDR3 sequences detected, roughly 9.4% appear once; the ten largest clones hold around 17%. The sequenced sample was PBMCs, obtained on the day of the first yellow fever vaccination. The receptors derive from a man between 18 and 35 years old who received the YFV17D yellow fever vaccine.

The genes are TRBV29-1 and TRBJ1-3; no clear D gene. Germline CDR1 reads SQVTM; CDR2 reads ANQGSEA. Trimming removed 5 bases at V and 3 bases at J, with 11 bases between. CDR3 length equals 13 residues. The CDR3 protein is CSVLPGIGNTIYF. In DNA form, the CDR3 reads TGCAGCGTTCTCCCGGGGATTGGAAACACCATATATTTT.

In this sample, this clonotype turned up a few times. The V call is TRBV7-9, the J call TRBJ1-2; the D is unclear. Germline lookup yields CDR1 SEHNR and CDR2 FQNEAQ (reference sequence). CDR3 length equals 13 residues. Deletions cut 0 bases from V and 8 bases from J, with 10 bases between. The CDR3 sequence is CASSLASAEGYTF. CDR3 nucleotides: TGTGCCAGCAGCTTAGCTTCGGCCGAAGGCTACACCTTC.

The chain joins TRBV7-9 to TRBJ1-1; weak D call: TRBD1 (6 bases). CDR3 size: 15 residues. Trimming took off 4 bases at V and 1 base at J, with 13 bases between the two ends. Looked up from germline, CDR1 is SEHNR and CDR2 is FQNEAQ (reference sequence). The CDR3: CASSWGAGRNTEAFF. Written as DNA, the CDR3 is TGTGCCAGCAGCTGGGGGGCTGGGAGGAACACTGAAGCTTTCTTT.

This clonotype was seen a handful of times. This sequence joins TRBV12-3 or TRBV12-4 and TRBJ1-6, with unresolved D. V was pared by 4 bases and J by 6 bases, with 13 bases between. This CDR3 is built from 15 residues. The CDR3 loop reads CASSWLAAFNSPLHF. CDR3 sequence (DNA): TGTGCCAGCAGTTGGTTGGCGGCGTTTAATTCACCCCTCCACTTT.

This clonotype was recorded a few times. V and J are TRBV6-1 and TRBJ1-6; possibly TRBD1 for D (5 bases). CDR3 length equals 15 residues. Trimming cost V 4 bases and J 8 bases, with 15 bases left between them. CDR1 is MNHNS, CDR2 SASEGT, per germline. In nucleotides, the CDR3 is TGTGCCAGCAGTGCTTTGCGGGGGGGAGATTCACCCCTCCACTTT. This sequence encodes CASSALRGGDSPLHF.

V usage is TRBV4-2 and J usage is TRBJ1-5, with D unresolved. Per germline, CDR1 LGHNA and CDR2 YNFKEQ. Trimming left V 3 bases short and J 5 bases short, with 8 bases between. The CDR3 runs 13 residues. The CDR3 region has the DNA TGTGCCAGCAGCCAGTCCACTTATCAGCCCCAGCATTTT. This translates into CASSQSTYQPQHF.

This clonotype was seen only a few times. The V gene is TRBV5-6, the J gene TRBJ2-5; D remains ambiguous. CDR1 is SGHDT and CDR2 is YYEEEE in the germline V gene. V lost 2 bases, J lost 6 bases, and 11 bases lay in between. This CDR3 spans 13 amino acids. The CDR3 is CASSLYNEKTQYF. DNA for the CDR3: TGTGCCAGCAGCTTATACAATGAGAAGACCCAGTACTTC.

This clonotype has at least ten counts. J is TRBJ1-6 and V is TRBV4-3; D is unclear. The germline CDR1 and CDR2 sequences are LGHNA and YSLEER. Trimming cost V 4 bases and J 6 bases, with 13 bases left between them. The length of the CDR3 is 15 residues. The CDR3 DNA reads as TGCGCCAGCAGCCCACTCCCAGGACTTAATTCACCCCTCCACTTT. Protein: CASSPLPGLNSPLHF.

This clonotype was detected a few times. The chain uses TRBV5-1 and TRBJ1-6; 9 bases map to TRBD1. CDR1 is SGHRS and CDR2 is YFSETQ in the germline V gene. The V and J ends lost 4 bases and 10 bases, in that order; junction bases with no gene match: 12. CDR3 size: 16 residues. CDR3 sequence: CASSPEGQGRGSPLHF. The CDR3 DNA follows: TGCGCCAGCAGCCCGGAGGGACAGGGAAGAGGATCACCCCTCCACTTT.

This clonotype was counted a few times. The rearrangement joins TRBV4-1 to TRBJ2-6; 8 positions match TRBD2. This CDR3 is built from 20 residues. Per germline, CDR1 MGHRA and CDR2 YSYEKL. V lost 3 bases and J lost 4; bases outside the gene matches: 17. CDR3 DNA: TGCGCCAGCAGCCATCTCACCGGGACTAGGGTTAGCTCCGGGGCCAACGTCCTGACTTTC. This sequence encodes CASSHLTGTRVSSGANVLTF.

This clonotype was detected only a few times. CDR3 region: CAISGKGTTDTQYF. The CDR3 DNA is TGTGCCATCAGTGGGAAGGGAACAACAGATACGCAGTATTTT. V and J are TRBV10-3 and TRBJ2-3, with no clear D. The CDR3 extends over 14 amino acids. Germline V lookup: CDR1 ENHRY, CDR2 SYGVKD. V was trimmed by 4 bases and J by 3 bases, leaving 11 bases between them.

This clonotype was detected a few times. The chain uses TRBV9 and TRBJ2-1; 11 bases are shared with TRBD1. Germline-derived CDR1 and CDR2 are SGDLS and YYNGEE. The CDR3 totals 16 residues. The ends lost 3 bases at V and 7 bases at J; junction bases unmatched: 9. This CDR3 is CASSGGTGGRWNEQFF. The DNA of the CDR3 is TGTGCCAGCAGCGGAGGGACAGGGGGAAGGTGGAATGAGCAGTTCTTC.

This clonotype was detected many times. The chain links TRBV5-1 to TRBJ1-1; D perhaps matches TRBD1 (5 bases). Germline CDR1 is SGHRS and CDR2 is YFSETQ. The length of the CDR3 is 15 residues. V was pared by 4 bases and J by 0 bases, with 13 bases between. This chain's CDR3 is CASSLVPGMNTEAFF. DNA of the CDR3: TGCGCCAGCAGCCTAGTCCCAGGGATGAACACTGAAGCTTTCTTT.

In its sample, this clonotype was seen a few times. This chain joins TRBV12-3 or TRBV12-4 and TRBJ1-6, with a weak D call TRBD1 (5 bases). V dropped 3 bases and J dropped 3 bases, with 9 bases sitting between them. This CDR3 contains 15 residues. CDR3 DNA: TGTGCCAGCAGTTTTAGGGGTCGCTATAATTCACCCCTCCACTTT. Translation gives CASSFRGRYNSPLHF.

The J gene is TRBJ1-2, the V gene TRBV7-9; 7 bases agree with TRBD1. Germline-derived CDR1 and CDR2 are SEHNR and FQNEAQ (reference sequence). Losses at the gene ends were 5 bases for V and 6 bases for J; bases not matched to a gene: 9. The length of the CDR3 is 14 residues. CDR3 sequence (DNA): TGTGCCAGCAGCCCTTCGACAGGGTCCCATGGCTACACCTTC. Protein: CASSPSTGSHGYTF.

This clonotype was recorded at least ten times. The V call is TRBV6-1, the J call TRBJ2-7, with D hard to call. V dropped 5 bases and J dropped 6 bases, with 14 bases sitting between them. The CDR3 sequence is 13 residues long. Looked up from germline, CDR1 is MNHNS and CDR2 is SASEGT. CDR3 in amino acids: CASSPRIEAEQYV. The CDR3 nucleotides read TGTGCCAGCAGTCCGCGGATTGAAGCCGAGCAGTACGTC.

This clonotype has just a few counts. The V call is TRBV5-1, the J call TRBJ2-7; D is possibly TRBD1 or TRBD2 (5 bases each). Germline V CDR1 and CDR2: SGHRS, YFSETQ. V dropped 2 bases and J dropped 6 bases, with 12 bases sitting between them. The CDR3 spans 13 residues. DNA of the CDR3: TGCGCCAGCAGCTTCGAAGGTGGGGGCGAGCAGTACGTC. Translating it yields CASSFEGGGEQYV.

This chain joins TRBV7-8 and TRBJ1-1; maybe TRBD1 (6 bases). This CDR3 is built from 14 residues. CDR1 is SGHVS and CDR2 is FQNEAQ in the germline V gene. V was shortened by 3 bases and J by 5 bases, with 13 bases between the two germline ends. Here the CDR3 DNA reads TGTGCCAGCAGCTTCGGGACACAGGGAACTGAAGCTTTCTTT. It encodes CASSFGTQGTEAFF.

The J gene is TRBJ2-2, the V gene TRBV5-1; 7 bases map to TRBD2. J was trimmed by 4 bases and V by 4 bases; bases with no gene match: 10. Germline V gene sequence: CDR1 SGHRS, CDR2 YFSETQ. This CDR3 is built from 16 residues. The CDR3 DNA is TGCGCCAGCAGCCTGCCGCGAGCGGGGTCCACCGGGGAGCTGTTTTTT. Translated, it gives CASSLPRAGSTGELFF.